Reported below is one T cell receptor beta chain. Its antigen is unidentified. The V segment lost 3 bases and the J segment 0 bases; nucleotides outside the gene matches: 4. This CDR3 has 16 residues. Germline-derived CDR1 and CDR2 are LNHDA and SQIVND (reference sequence). The sample originates from a study of T cells in localized non-small cell lung cancer. Points from the study as a whole: Uninvolved adjacent lung had higher T cell clonality than tumor and all other tissues. Multi-region tumor sequencing was not done, so intratumor heterogeneity could not be excluded. Greater T cell density in blood accompanied longer overall survival.

Sequenced by immunoSEQ multiplex PCR; TCRdb stores in-frame clones only, minus some. The sample yields about 24,000 clones, about 86% seen once. This chain joins TRBV19 and TRBJ1-2; 10 bases match TRBD1. Sequencing was performed on peripheral blood, taken before any cancer treatment. The clonotype was recovered from a male donor aged 60 or over with stage II squamous cell lung carcinoma. The CDR3 spells CASSILGQGSNYGYTF. In nucleotides, the CDR3 is TGTGCCAGTAGTATTCTGGGACAGGGGTCTAACTATGGCTACACCTTC.